Described below is a single TCR beta chain sequence and its context. V shed 5 bases and J shed 4 bases, with 15 bases lying between them. This CDR3 spans 14 amino acids. Germline V CDR1 and CDR2: SGHVS, FQNEAQ. This specimen belongs to a study of blood T cell repertoires in COVID-19. Study background: T cells, B-cell-depleted T cells, or PBMCs supplied cDNA or gDNA.

Assay used: immunoSEQ multiplex PCR; TCRdb lists only in-frame clones, some missing. The data show under 250,000 clones, 87% seen once. The gene calls are TRBV7-8 and TRBJ2-7, with TRBD1 as a possible D gene (6 bases). Input material: PBMCs or T cells enriched from blood (not recorded which). The receptor was derived from a woman aged 25 to 45 with acute COVID-19. The CDR3 DNA follows: TGTGCCAGCAGCCCGGACAGTTCAGGGTACGAGCAGTACTTC. This translates into CASSPDSSGYEQYF.